The T cell receptor beta chain under discussion was sequenced for a study of cytomegalovirus exposure and HLA in healthy donors (dated by TCRdb to 2015 to 2018). Concerning the study at large: An earlier analysis of 587 of the donors reported 250 to 300 Gb of sequence data and 100 million to 140 million unique TCR beta sequences from roughly 180 million T cells. Alongside the repertoire data, information on donor age, sex, ethnicity and CMV serostatus was compiled. In an earlier analysis of a few hundred of the donors, high-throughput TCR beta sequencing was used to judge whether each TCR beta V gene segment behaved as functional or pseudogenic. Rather than drawing on any new phenotypic data, the later analysis identified candidate immune exposures from TCR beta sequences and the way those sequences occurred across donors. The T cell repertoires of 670 or so subjects were profiled by immunosequencing and related to cytomegalovirus serostatus. A separate validation cohort of approximately 130 different subjects was used in addition to the roughly 700-subject first cohort. Typing coverage differed by locus: A, B, C, DRB1 and DQB1 were typed in about 620-640 donors, DQA1 in 522, DPA1 in approximately 610, and DPB1 in roughly 470. Among under 450 genotyped donors of the cohort, an average of 235,054 unique TCR beta nucleotide sequences were sequenced per donor, roughly a sixth of them non-productive. The study combined high-throughput TCR immunosequencing, statistical association of individual TCRs with disease status, and machine learning to predict cytomegalovirus infection status. HLA typing covered class I and class II loci at four-digit resolution. About 300 gigabases of sequencing data and tens of millions of unique TCR sequences were included in an early release covering roughly 700 HLA-typed donors. A later genetic analysis took genome-wide SNP genotypes for about three fifths of the roughly 670 donors and used that subset as a discovery cohort. A later analysis re-examined previously published TCR beta repertoires from about 670 donors and added high-resolution HLA genotyping to investigate patterns of TCR occurrence. Roughly 5 DR-DQ haplotypes were treated as single units for association and clustering because of strong linkage in the cohort. Every discovery cohort repertoire had been produced on one sequencing platform. The aim of the study was to test whether cataloging public T cell receptors could identify signatures of past pathogen exposure. The genetic ancestry cluster associated with self-reported Caucasian donors included approximately 85% of the approximately 430 genotyped donors. Study-wide conclusions, independent of this receptor: The presence/absence analyses assumed that sequencing depth was roughly uniform across donors, and that assumption may not be true. In a later analysis, the rate of TCR association differed among HLA loci, with DRB1 alleles having the most associated TCRs and HLA-C alleles having the fewest. In this cohort, only TCR beta chains were sequenced, and detectable features were limited by the absence of alpha or paired-chain data. A further reported finding was that TCR beta sequences accurately predicted the HLA-A and HLA-B alleles for most subjects in the first cohort. Most CMV-associated TCR beta chains appeared to be HLA-restricted in a later analysis, and the HLA associations seemed to be driven largely by CMV exposure. A group of highly shared sequence variants was considered likely to be a technical artifact of the sequencing pipeline. Specific HLA alleles were associated with some 15,000 TCR beta sequences at a false discovery rate of 0.05 in a later analysis. Some IMGT-functional V segments, including TRBV6-2 and TRBV6-3, could not be distinguished by the 87-base-pair reads and were therefore excluded. In a later analysis, HLA-associated TCR beta chains showed more clonal expansion and lower generation probabilities than non-associated chains that were equally common. In a later genetic analysis, fewer N-insertions in productive TCRs were reported among donors in an Asian-associated ancestry cluster than the roughly 640-donor mean. The study gave a list of about 150 TCR beta chains associated with cytomegalovirus. Three of the identified cytomegalovirus-associated TCR beta chains were confirmed in vitro to be specific for cytomegalovirus antigens. For the cohort, immune exposure information was limited to CMV serostatus. When HLA alleles, especially DR and DQ, strongly co-occurred, attributing TCR associations to individual alleles was difficult. Correlated functional status among segregating V segments might reflect linkage disequilibrium, but an unknown experimental factor could not be ruled out. An earlier analysis of around 600 of the donors showed that most TCR beta V segments appeared in productive rearrangements either about 87% or about 30% of the time, which broadly matched IMGT annotations. Because counts were too low, 15 to 20 rarely observed V segments, including chromosome 9 orphons, were left out of the earlier analysis of 587 of the donors. The authors suggested that the approach could potentially be generalized to other disease states and immunological phenotypes. Across donors, most TCR sequences were observed very rarely, whereas some public TCRs were present in many individuals. According to a later analysis, parvovirus B19, influenza, CMV and Epstein-Barr virus appeared linked to several top co-occurrence clusters. An association between a missense DCLRE1C variant and V-gene and J-gene trimming of TCR beta chains was found in a later genetic analysis and replicated in an independent cohort. Because HLA typing was missing for some donors at each locus, association tests included only the typed subset. The classifier was reported to diagnose cytomegalovirus status with high specificity and sensitivity in both the original cohort and the validation cohort.

The CDR3 runs 17 amino acids, cysteine and phenylalanine included. CDR3 DNA only is kept here, 51 bases in frame from base 1. V and J are trimmed by 0 bases and 7 bases, and the gene matches miss 7 bases of the junction. Based on the germline V gene (reference sequence), the CDR1 and CDR2 sequences are GTSNPN and SVGIG. The receptor library was made with the immunoSEQ multiplex PCR assay. For the multiplex PCR, a mixture combining 60 forward primers for TCR Vbeta segments and 13 reverse primers for TCR Jbeta segments was used. The CDR3 region of rearranged TCR beta genes was amplified from genomic DNA with a multiplex PCR assay. The amplified TCR beta libraries were sequenced on the Illumina HiSeq System as 87-base-pair reads. The authors processed their data as follows. In a later analysis, 70 million to 95 million unique TCR beta chains were counted across the 690 or so repertoires, and around 11 million of these chains were shared by at least two donors. To remove PCR and sequencing errors, raw reads were error-corrected and collapsed into unique sequences using a nearest-neighbor algorithm that merged closely related sequences. Alignment of CDR3 sequences to IMGT reference sequences was used to assign V, D and J gene segments. Each retained sequence needed at least a six-nucleotide match to both a V gene segment and a J gene segment. A rearrangement was called productive if the CDR3 had no stop codons and remained in frame with V and J, and every other rearrangement was called non-productive. CDR3 was defined by IMGT convention, running from the second conserved V-encoded cysteine to the conserved J-encoded phenylalanine. The earlier analysis of about 530 of the donors excluded any sequence lacking an unambiguous match to a single V gene segment. In an earlier analysis of approximately 590 of the donors, V segments were called functional above 56.7% productive rearrangements and were called segregating when the between-donor standard deviation exceeded 5%. A statistical classification framework was built to diagnose cytomegalovirus status from the catalog of TCR beta chain sequences. In a later analysis, TCR nucleotide sequences were compared against IMGT/GENE-DB human TR gene sequences so that V and J genes could be assigned. A later analysis assigned CDR3 sequences and most-parsimonious VDJ recombination scenarios with the TCRdist pipeline. In a later analysis, each TCR beta chain was defined by its CDR3 amino acid sequence together with its V-gene family, and reads lacking a unique V-gene family were excluded. To address suspected cross-contamination and a sequencing artifact, a later analysis removed approximately 600 highly shared, low-generation-probability nucleotide sequences. For each public chain, a later analysis derived a clonal expansion index from normalized ranks of inferred template counts within each repertoire. Generation probabilities in a later analysis came from a VDJ recombination model fitted to out-of-frame rearrangements, and those results were checked against IGoR. In a later analysis, hypergeometric tests were used to score TCR-TCR, TCR-HLA and TCR-CMV co-occurrence, with a repertoire-size bias correction applied to TCR pairs. False discovery rates were estimated in a later analysis by permuting HLA or CMV assignments 20 times. A later analysis grouped co-occurring TCRs with DBSCAN, adding TCRdist sequence similarity when clustering within HLA-allele-positive subsets. Co-occurrence clustering excluded repertoires with fewer than 30,000 or more than 120,000 public chains, plus five with anomalous nucleotide sharing. Imported from immuneACCESS, the table was reduced by TCRdb to in-frame sequences with V and J called. These copies leave out some clones; in studies compared against another copy, an unresolved V gene accounts for under half, and the cause of the remainder is not known. The V and J calls and clone size were taken over from that table, and D and trimming were inferred from the DNA. The sample table shows some 160,000 clones, and approximately 72% are seen once. The ten largest clones capture less than 2.5% of the sample.

In the case of this clone: The target of this receptor is not known. Base quality data are lacking; no much larger clone is found one base away.

The cohort comprised hundreds of healthy bone marrow donors. At the time of sampling, every cohort member was nominally healthy, though immune exposures that went unrecorded were likely present. The donor tested CMV seronegative, placing the donor among the 350 or so seronegative members of the cohort. Each donor provided a peripheral blood sample, and peripheral blood mononuclear cells were used for TCR beta sequencing. Genomic DNA was extracted from the blood cell samples with the Qiagen DNeasy Blood Extraction Kit. The chain links TRBV30 with TRBJ2-4; 15 bases in between match TRBD2. The source of this sequence is a middle-aged man in good health and CMV-seronegative. The sequenced sample consisted of PBMCs. The nucleotide sequence reads as follows: TGTGCCTGGAGTGTACCAGGACTAGCGGGAGGGGGGAACATTCAGTACTTC. Its translation is CAWSVPGLAGGGNIQYF.